The 26 T cell receptor beta chains in this list originate from one sample, sequenced in a study of blood T cell repertoires in COVID-19. Sequencing was performed with immunoSEQ multiplex PCR; in TCRdb, only in-frame clones are kept and a portion is missing. This table has hundreds of thousands of clones, approximately 88% appearing once. The source material was peripheral blood. Source of these receptors: a woman between 25 and 40 years old with COVID-19, enrolled during active disease.

This sequence joins TRBV7-9 and TRBJ2-3; 9 bases match TRBD2. The CDR3 spans 15 residues. J gave up 4 bases and V 3 bases, and 5 bases lay outside the gene matches. The germline V gene has CDR1 SEHNR and CDR2 FQNEAQ (reference sequence). This CDR3 is CASSFQRGAADTQYF. The CDR3 DNA is TGTGCCAGCAGCTTTCAGCGGGGGGCCGCAGATACGCAGTATTTT.

The J gene is TRBJ2-7, the V gene TRBV2, with 9 bases lining up with TRBD2. This CDR3 is built from 15 residues. Germline V lookup: CDR1 SNHLY, CDR2 FYNNEI. Losses at the gene ends were 4 bases for V and 3 bases for J; bases not matched to a gene: 7. The CDR3 sequence is CASSVGLAGNYEQYV. The CDR3 coding sequence is TGTGCCAGCAGTGTAGGGCTAGCGGGGAACTACGAGCAGTACGTC.

The J gene is TRBJ1-2, the V gene TRBV6-2 or TRBV6-3, with TRBD1 matching 10 bases. J lost 6 bases, V lost 4 bases, and 11 bases had no gene match. The CDR3 has 16 residues. Germline loops: CDR1 MNHEY, CDR2 SVGEGT. CDR3 loop: CASSSYVLTGGDGYTF. DNA for the CDR3: TGTGCCAGCAGTTCCTATGTACTGACAGGGGGCGATGGCTACACCTTC.

This clone was seen a few times. V is TRBV4-1 and J is TRBJ2-5; no firm D call. Trimming removed 2 bases from V and 0 bases from J, with 4 bases in between. Germline V gene sequence: CDR1 MGHRA, CDR2 YSYEKL. CDR3 length: 13 residues. The CDR3 sequence is CASSQPNQETQYF. CDR3 nucleotide sequence: TGCGCCAGCAGCCAACCCAACCAAGAGACCCAGTACTTC.

The chain recombines TRBV25-1 with TRBJ1-1; 8 bases fit TRBD1. Germline loops: CDR1 MGHDK, CDR2 SYGVNS. The CDR3 spans 13 residues. V was pared by 3 bases and J by 12 bases, with 9 bases of the junction left unmatched. The CDR3 bases are TGTGCCAGCAGTGATCTTGGACAGGGTATGTCTTTCTTT. The encoded protein is CASSDLGQGMSFF.

The chain combines TRBV14 with TRBJ1-2, with 10 bases lining up with TRBD1. Trimming took 4 bases from V and 7 from J; bases not matched to a gene: 9. The CDR3 sequence is 15 residues long. Germline CDR1 reads SGHDN; CDR2 reads FVKESK. The chain's CDR3 is CASSLDGQGVVGYTF. The CDR3 DNA reads as TGTGCCAGCAGCCTAGACGGACAGGGGGTTGTTGGCTACACCTTC.

The V and J genes are TRBV2 and TRBJ2-1; TRBD2 might be the D (6 bases). This CDR3 comprises 12 residues. The germline gives CDR1 SNHLY, CDR2 FYNNEI. Trimming took 5 bases from V and 14 from J, leaving 16 bases between them. The CDR3 sequence: CASSWDSPREFF. For the CDR3, the DNA is TGTGCCAGCAGTTGGGACTCTCCGCGTGAGTTCTTC.

The sample holds a few counts of this clone. This rearrangement joins TRBV2 to TRBJ2-1, with D perhaps TRBD2 (5 bases). In germline, CDR1 is SNHLY, CDR2 FYNNEI. The V and J ends lost 1 base and 6 bases respectively, with 13 bases between them. CDR3 length: 15 amino acids. DNA for the CDR3: TGTGCCAGCAGTGAAGAGGTGGGGAGTCTCAATGAGCAGTTCTTC. Translation: CASSEEVGSLNEQFF.

V gene TRBV2 combines with J gene TRBJ2-5, with D possibly being TRBD2 (5 bases). The length of the CDR3 is 15 residues. V gave up 6 bases and J gave up 4 bases, with 18 bases separating them. CDR1 SNHLY and CDR2 FYNNEI come from the germline V gene. CDR3 sequence reads: CASRGGSHRGETQYF. In DNA form, the CDR3 reads TGTGCCAGCAGGGGTGGCAGCCACCGGGGAGAGACCCAGTACTTC.

V gene TRBV27 combines with J gene TRBJ2-2; D is perhaps TRBD2 (6 bases). The CDR3 totals 16 residues. V lost 3 bases, J lost 1 base, and 12 bases lay in between. Germline values: CDR1 MNHEY, CDR2 SMNVEV (reference sequence). CDR3 amino acids: CASSFFASVNTGELFF. The CDR3 bases are TGTGCCAGCAGTTTCTTTGCTAGCGTGAACACCGGGGAGCTGTTTTTT.

The CDR3 DNA reads TGCGCCAGCAGCCAGGGAGGGCGGGTCACAGATACGCAGTATTTT. This gives the protein CASSQGGRVTDTQYF. This chain joins TRBV4-3 and TRBJ2-3, with 7 nucleotides matching TRBD2. Germline CDR1 reads LGHNA; CDR2 reads YSLEER. The V and J ends lost 3 bases and 2 bases, in that order; junction bases with no gene match: 5. The CDR3 consists of 15 residues.

The chain joins TRBV7-2 to TRBJ1-3; perhaps TRBD1 as D (6 bases). This CDR3 spans 16 amino acids. Deletions cut 0 bases from V and 0 bases from J, with 9 bases between. Germline lookup yields CDR1 SGHTA and CDR2 FQGNSA. The CDR3 loop reads CASSLAAGASGNTIYF. The CDR3 nucleotides are TGTGCCAGCAGCTTAGCGGCAGGGGCCTCTGGAAACACCATATATTTT.

The chain carries TRBV30 and TRBJ2-3; 7 bases are shared with TRBD1. This CDR3 contains 12 residues. V gave up 0 bases and J gave up 13 bases; unmatched junction bases: 7. CDR1 and CDR2 from the germline V gene are GTSNPN and SVGIG (reference sequence). As DNA, the CDR3 is TGTGCCTGGAGTGTACTCGAGGGGGCAGAGTATTTT. Its translation is CAWSVLEGAEYF.

The V gene is TRBV6-5, the J gene TRBJ2-1, with 8 bases that match TRBD1. Germline CDR1 is MNHEY and CDR2 is SVGAGI. V trimming: 6 bases; J trimming: 9 bases; junction bases outside the gene matches: 10. This CDR3 has 14 amino acids. CDR3 residues: CASSFGQGRGEQFF. Here the CDR3 DNA reads TGTGCCAGCAGCTTTGGACAGGGAAGGGGTGAGCAGTTCTTC.

This clone was seen more than once but under ten times. The gene calls are TRBV4-1 and TRBJ2-3, with 10 bases lining up with TRBD2. Germline CDR1 is MGHRA and CDR2 is YSYEKL. V lost 1 base to trimming and J lost 4 bases; unmatched junction nucleotides: 11. The CDR3 sequence is 18 residues long. The CDR3 spells CASSQASVSGGNSDTQYF. DNA of the CDR3: TGCGCCAGCAGCCAAGCATCGGTTAGCGGGGGGAATTCAGATACGCAGTATTTT.

The rearrangement uses TRBV12-3 or TRBV12-4 and TRBJ1-4; a possible D gene is TRBD1 (5 bases). The length of the CDR3 is 12 residues. V lost 6 bases, J lost 8 bases, and 10 bases lay in between. The DNA for the CDR3 is TGTGCCAGCAGCCGGGGGTGGGAAAAACTGTTTTTT. Protein sequence: CASSRGWEKLFF.

The V call is TRBV7-9, the J call TRBJ2-3, with 7 nucleotides matching TRBD2. Germline-derived CDR1 and CDR2 are SEHNR and FQNEAQ (reference sequence). V was pared by 8 bases and J by 0 bases, with 20 bases of the junction left unmatched. CDR3 length: 19 amino acids. This CDR3 is CASYPGGRGWLTSTDTQYF. DNA of the CDR3: TGTGCCAGCTACCCGGGTGGGCGGGGGTGGCTTACGAGCACAGATACGCAGTATTTT.

The rearrangement uses TRBV19 and TRBJ2-1, with 10 bases fitting TRBD2. Trimming cost V 7 bases and J 2 bases; bases outside gene matches: 5. Looked up from germline, CDR1 is LNHDA and CDR2 is SQIVND (reference sequence). The CDR3 covers 15 residues. The DNA for the CDR3 is TGTGCCAGTACCCCAGGACTAGCGGCCTACAATGAGCAGTTCTTC. Its protein product is CASTPGLAAYNEQFF.

The chain is built from TRBV12-5 and TRBJ1-3; TRBD1 matches at 7 bases. V gave up 1 base and J gave up 8 bases; unmatched junction bases: 14. Germline V gene sequence: CDR1 LGHNT, CDR2 FRNRAP. This CDR3 is built from 17 residues. The CDR3: CASGLEIQGGEVHTIYF. The CDR3 bases are TGTGCTAGTGGTTTGGAAATCCAGGGGGGCGAGGTCCACACCATATATTTT.

V is TRBV6-5 and J is TRBJ2-5; TRBD1 agrees at 7 bases. Germline V lookup: CDR1 MNHEY, CDR2 SVGAGI. The CDR3 is 15 residues long. With 0 bases clipped from V and 2 bases from J, the junction kept 3 bases outside the gene matches. The CDR3 DNA sequence: TGTGCCAGCAGTTACTCGACGGGACAGCAAGAGACCCAGTACTTC. Encoded protein: CASSYSTGQQETQYF.

This clone has only a few counts. The rearrangement uses TRBV19 and TRBJ2-5; TRBD1 aligns across 9 bases. J lost 2 bases, V lost 1 base, and 2 bases had no gene match. CDR3 length equals 15 residues. The germline CDR1 and CDR2 sequences are LNHDA and SQIVND (reference sequence). CDR3 residues: CASSIGDREQETQYF. The CDR3 DNA reads as TGTGCCAGTAGTATAGGGGACAGGGAGCAAGAGACCCAGTACTTC.

This chain uses TRBV18 with TRBJ2-3; 11 bases line up with TRBD1. CDR1 and CDR2 from the germline V gene are KGHSH and LQKENI. V shed 3 bases and J 4 bases; nucleotides not matched to a gene: 9. The CDR3 is 17 amino acids. The CDR3 loop reads CASSPASGTGGSDTQYF. In DNA, the CDR3 is TGTGCCAGCTCACCGGCCTCCGGGACAGGGGGATCAGATACGCAGTATTTT.

There are a few counts of this clone. The chain carries TRBV7-9 and TRBJ1-1; D gene unclear. Germline assignment: CDR1 SEHNR and CDR2 FQNEAQ (reference sequence). There are 13 residues in the CDR3. Trimming shortened V by 2 bases and J by 7 bases, and 11 bases separated the two germline ends. CDR3 region: CASSLTGVVEAFF. The CDR3 DNA reads TGTGCCAGCAGCTTAACGGGTGTTGTTGAAGCTTTCTTT.

J is TRBJ1-3 and V is TRBV9, with a tentative D call TRBD1 (6 bases). CDR3 size: 14 residues. Trimming took off 3 bases at V and 6 bases at J, with 13 bases between the two ends. CDR1 and CDR2 from the germline V gene are SGDLS and YYNGEE. The CDR3, as DNA: TGTGCCAGCAGCGCCACAGGGACCAAAAACACCATATATTTT. Encoded protein: CASSATGTKNTIYF.

The gene calls are TRBV9 and TRBJ2-2, with TRBD2 identical over 9 bases. Germline lookup yields CDR1 SGDLS and CDR2 YYNGEE. This CDR3 has 17 residues. The V segment lost 4 bases and the J segment 1 base; nucleotides outside the gene matches: 8. CDR3 bases: TGTGCCAGCAGCAAGAGGGCGGGAGGGCAGAACACCGGGGAGCTGTTTTTT. This translates into CASSKRAGGQNTGELFF.

The V and J genes are TRBV5-1 and TRBJ2-3, with D uncertain. The CDR3 runs to 16 residues. With 0 bases removed from V and 2 bases from J, the gap between germline ends came to 13 bases. CDR1 is SGHRS and CDR2 is YFSETQ in the germline V gene. As DNA, the CDR3 is TGCGCCAGCAGCTTGGAGTCTCGCGTGTACACAGATACGCAGTATTTT. This encodes CASSLESRVYTDTQYF.